One sample yielded the 22 T cell receptor beta chains listed below, sequenced in a study of T cell changes during pregnancy in multiple sclerosis. The method was immunoSEQ multiplex PCR; TCRdb's version includes in-frame clones alone and lacks a portion of them. Here the sample spans about 40,000 clones, 75% to 95% being singletons. The sample here was CD4+ T cells from peripheral blood mononuclear cells, taken in the third trimester of pregnancy. The receptors were sampled from a female donor with multiple sclerosis, enrolled in a pregnancy study.

The chain is built from TRBV4-1 and TRBJ2-7; 7 nucleotides match TRBD1. The J segment lost 4 bases and the V segment lost 0 bases, leaving 12 bases of the junction unmatched. The V gene's germline CDR1 is MGHRA and CDR2 YSYEKL. The CDR3 has 17 residues. The CDR3 region is CASSQDLMTGTGYEQYF. DNA for the CDR3: TGCGCCAGCAGCCAAGATCTGATGACAGGGACGGGATACGAGCAGTACTTC.

The chain carries TRBV6-1 and TRBJ2-7; possibly TRBD1 for D (5 bases). From germline, CDR1 is MNHNS and CDR2 SASEGT. The CDR3 has 15 residues. V was cut by 4 bases and J by 2 bases, with 15 bases left in between. CDR3 sequence reads: CASSGFRAPPYEQYF. As DNA, the CDR3 is TGTGCCAGCAGTGGCTTCAGGGCACCTCCCTACGAGCAGTACTTC.

The V and J genes are TRBV19 and TRBJ1-1; D may be TRBD1 (5 bases). Per the germline V gene, CDR1 is LNHDA and CDR2 is SQIVND (reference sequence). There are 13 residues in the CDR3. Trimming stripped 3 bases from V and 1 base from J, with 6 bases between. The CDR3 DNA sequence: TGTGCCAGTAGTATCAGGGAGAACACTGAAGCTTTCTTT. Its translation: CASSIRENTEAFF.

This clone turned up a few times. The chain combines TRBV5-3 with TRBJ2-2, with D uncertain. TRBV5-3 carries the ORF label, with uncertain function. The CDR3 is 16 residues long. Trimming removed 2 bases at V and 1 base at J, with 12 bases between. DNA for the CDR3: TGTGCCAGAAGCTTCGGTTGTTACCTGAACACCGGGGAGCTGTTTTTT. It translates to CARSFGCYLNTGELFF.

The V call is TRBV5-1, the J call TRBJ2-3; D is perhaps TRBD2 (6 bases). V was clipped by 1 base and J by 1 base, with 10 bases between them. The germline CDR1 and CDR2 sequences are SGHRS and YFSETQ. This CDR3 has 15 residues. As DNA, the CDR3 is TGCGCCAGCAGCTTGTCCGGGAGAGGCACAGATACGCAGTATTTT. Protein product: CASSLSGRGTDTQYF.

This clone was seen a handful of times. The chain combines TRBV19 with TRBJ1-3; D remains ambiguous. The CDR3 consists of 12 residues. V was trimmed by 8 bases and J by 3 bases, leaving 8 bases between them. CDR1 LNHDA and CDR2 SQIVND come from the germline V gene (reference sequence). CDR3 DNA: TGTGCCAGTGGCACCCTTGGAAACACCATATATTTT. This gives the protein CASGTLGNTIYF.

Only a few counts were recorded for this clone. The chain joins TRBV5-4 to TRBJ1-1, with no clear D. Trimming cost V 1 base and J 3 bases, with 10 bases left between them. The CDR3 is 14 amino acids. Per the germline V gene, CDR1 is SGHNT and CDR2 is YYREEE (reference sequence). The CDR3 loop reads CASSLRAGYTEAFF. The CDR3 DNA is TGTGCCAGCAGCTTGAGGGCGGGGTACACTGAAGCTTTCTTT.

The chain recombines TRBV27 with TRBJ2-7; 11 nucleotides line up with TRBD1. This CDR3 region has 13 residues. V dropped 6 bases and J dropped 6; count of bases not matched to a gene: 4. CDR1 MNHEY and CDR2 SMNVEV come from the germline V gene (reference sequence). The CDR3 sequence is CASSGTGGTEQYF. CDR3 nucleotide sequence: TGTGCCAGCAGCGGGACAGGGGGTACCGAGCAGTACTTC.

The chain recombines TRBV6-6 with TRBJ1-1; 8 bases align to TRBD1. Germline V CDR1 and CDR2: MNHNY, SVGAGI (reference sequence). The CDR3 sequence is 15 residues long. V dropped 5 bases and J dropped 1; count of bases not matched to a gene: 6. The CDR3 DNA reads as TGTGCCAGCAGTACAGCCGGGACAGGGAACACTGAAGCTTTCTTT. Its protein is CASSTAGTGNTEAFF.

The chain couples TRBV27 to TRBJ1-4; 11 nucleotides match TRBD1. With V trimmed by 10 bases and J by 8 bases, 6 bases remained unmatched. The CDR3 runs 13 residues. Germline V gene data show CDR1 as MNHEY and CDR2 as SMNVEV (reference sequence). The CDR3 coding sequence is TGTGCCACCGGGACAGGGGGGATGGAAAAACTGTTTTTT. Its translation is CATGTGGMEKLFF.

CDR3 protein: CASSIGSEKLFF. CDR3 bases: TGTGCCAGTAGTATTGGCAGTGAAAAACTGTTTTTT. This chain links TRBV19 with TRBJ1-4; no reliable D call. Germline V gene sequence: CDR1 LNHDA, CDR2 SQIVND (reference sequence). The CDR3 length is 12 residues. V was trimmed by 3 bases and J by 7 bases, leaving 6 bases between them.

This chain joins TRBV29-1 and TRBJ2-7, with a possible D match to TRBD1 (5 bases). The V and J ends lost 4 bases and 4 bases respectively, with 11 bases between them. The CDR3 is made up of 12 amino acids. The V gene's germline CDR1 is SQVTM and CDR2 ANQGSEA. The CDR3 DNA reads TGCAGCGTTGGGGCAGGGATGTACGAGCAGTACTTC. The encoded protein is CSVGAGMYEQYF.

The J gene is TRBJ1-5, the V gene TRBV10-3, with 8 bases that match TRBD1. The CDR3 sequence is 16 residues long. The junction had 10 bases not matched to a gene; V was cut back by 6 bases and J by 3 bases. CDR1 ENHRY and CDR2 SYGVKD come from the germline V gene. Here the CDR3 DNA reads TGTGCCATCAGCGAACAGGGGGGCGGTTACAATCAGCCCCAGCATTTT. It translates to CAISEQGGGYNQPQHF.

The V call is TRBV4-1, the J call TRBJ2-2; 12 bases are shared with TRBD2. Germline CDR1 MGHRA, CDR2 YSYEKL. Losses at the gene ends were 1 base for V and 6 bases for J; bases not matched to a gene: 0. CDR3 size: 15 residues. Written as DNA, the CDR3 is TGCGCCAGCAGCCAAGGACTAGCGGGAGCCGGGGAGCTGTTTTTT. Translated: CASSQGLAGAGELFF.

The rearrangement uses TRBV7-9 and TRBJ2-7; the match to TRBD1 covers 11 bases. The V segment lost 5 bases and the J segment 6 bases; nucleotides outside the gene matches: 18. CDR3 length: 18 amino acids. CDR1 is SEHNR and CDR2 is FQNEAQ in the germline V gene (reference sequence). This CDR3 is CASSPGTGGWEGNREQYF. The CDR3 DNA reads TGTGCCAGCAGCCCCGGGACAGGGGGTTGGGAGGGGAACCGCGAGCAGTACTTC.

This chain connects TRBV11-2 to TRBJ1-1, with D perhaps TRBD1 (6 bases). Germline V lookup: CDR1 SGHAT, CDR2 FQNNGV. The CDR3 length is 13 residues. V dropped 5 bases and J dropped 5 bases, with 12 bases sitting between them. The CDR3 spells CASSRMRGTEAFF. Written as DNA, the CDR3 is TGTGCCAGCAGCCGGATGAGGGGGACTGAAGCTTTCTTT. Full variable domain (rest looked up from reference TRBV11-2 and TRBJ1-1): EAGVAQSPRYKIIEKRQSVAFWCNPISGHATLYWYQQILGQGPKLLIQFQNNGVVDDSQLPKDRFSAERLKGVDSTLKIQPAKLEDSAVYLCASSRMRGTEAFFGQGTRLTVV.

The chain carries TRBV28 and TRBJ2-5; TRBD1 is a possible D gene (7 bases). Trimming shortened V by 5 bases and J by 5 bases, and 15 bases separated the two germline ends. Germline loops: CDR1 MDHEN, CDR2 SYDVKM. The CDR3 sequence is 14 residues long. DNA for the CDR3: TGTGCCAGCAGTAACCCCAGGGGGGTGGAGACCCAGTACTTC. It encodes CASSNPRGVETQYF.

The chain carries TRBV6-1 and TRBJ1-2, with TRBD1 matching 7 bases. The V gene's germline CDR1 is MNHNS and CDR2 SASEGT. The CDR3 loop spans 14 amino acids. Losses at the gene ends were 7 bases for V and 0 bases for J; bases not matched to a gene: 5. In DNA form, the CDR3 reads TGTGCCAGCACTGACAGGGCCTCTAACTATGGCTACACCTTC. It translates to CASTDRASNYGYTF.

The chain links TRBV28 to TRBJ1-5, with 8 positions matching TRBD1. V lost 2 bases and J lost 6; bases outside the gene matches: 6. The CDR3 extends over 15 amino acids. Germline values: CDR1 MDHEN, CDR2 SYDVKM. The CDR3 sequence: CASSLRQGAAQPQHF. The CDR3 DNA sequence: TGTGCCAGCAGTTTAAGGCAGGGGGCGGCTCAGCCCCAGCATTTT.

The V and J genes are TRBV6-6 and TRBJ1-5; TRBD1 matches at 9 bases. The ends lost 0 bases at V and 6 bases at J; junction bases unmatched: 6. Germline V gives CDR1 MNHNY, CDR2 SVGAGI (reference sequence). The CDR3 is 16 residues long. The CDR3: CASSYSTGQGGQPQHF. The CDR3 DNA is TGTGCCAGCAGTTACTCGACGGGACAGGGTGGTCAGCCCCAGCATTTT.

The V and J genes are TRBV2 and TRBJ2-7; no clear D gene. The V end was cut by 4 bases, the J end by 1 base, with 14 bases between. There are 15 residues in the CDR3. Germline V gene sequence: CDR1 SNHLY, CDR2 FYNNEI. CDR3 coding DNA: TGTGCCAGCAGTGTTCCACATCTTGGTTCCTACGAGCAGTACTTC. Protein: CASSVPHLGSYEQYF.

DNA of the CDR3: TGCGCCAGCAGCTTGGCGCGGGGGCAAATGTTTGGCTACACCTTC. It translates to CASSLARGQMFGYTF. The chain joins TRBV5-1 to TRBJ1-2, with D possibly TRBD1 on 6 matching bases. This CDR3 region has 15 residues. Trimming took 0 bases from V and 7 from J, leaving 16 bases between them. Germline V gives CDR1 SGHRS, CDR2 YFSETQ.